This T cell receptor beta chain was observed in a study of control samples from healthy donors and cancer patients. Sequenced by immunoSEQ multiplex PCR; TCRdb stores in-frame clones only, minus some. Of about 170,000 clones listed, 90% to 95% were seen once; the top ten hold 1.5%. V gave up 7 bases and J gave up 0 bases, with 5 bases separating them. The CDR3 covers 12 residues. Germline values: CDR1 MDHEN, CDR2 SYDVKM. The sample taken for sequencing was blood. The V gene is TRBV28, the J gene TRBJ2-3; D is undetermined. The clonotype comes from a woman in her 30s in good health. CDR3 nucleotide sequence: TGTGCCAGCATATCTAGCACAGATACGCAGTATTTT. Protein: CASISSTDTQYF.